A single sample is the source of the 21 T cell receptor beta chains below, sequenced in a study of somatic mutations in cytotoxic T cells in rheumatoid arthritis. TCRdb's copy holds only in-frame clones and misses some; the assay was immunoSEQ multiplex PCR. The sample carries some 11,000 clones, 65% to 80% recorded once. Sequencing was performed on CD8+ T cells sorted from blood. All receptors come from an adult with rheumatoid arthritis.

The chain has TRBV2 and TRBJ1-5; D might be TRBD1 (6 bases). The V end lost 6 bases, the J end lost 0 bases, and 12 bases lay between the germline ends. The CDR3 runs 15 residues. Per the germline V gene, CDR1 is SNHLY and CDR2 is FYNNEI. This CDR3 reads CASRKDSHSNQPQHF. The CDR3 region has the DNA TGTGCCAGCAGGAAGGACAGCCATAGCAATCAGCCCCAGCATTTT.

The rearrangement joins TRBV7-6 to TRBJ1-3, with D unclear. V gave up 1 base and J gave up 2 bases, with 15 bases separating them. The length of the CDR3 is 17 residues. Germline CDR1 reads SGHVS; CDR2 reads FNYEAQ. The CDR3 spells CASSLGQSQVPGNTIYF. For the CDR3, the DNA is TGTGCCAGCAGCTTAGGGCAGTCCCAAGTCCCTGGAAACACCATATATTTT.

The chain links TRBV10-3 to TRBJ2-1; a weak D match, TRBD2 (6 bases). Germline V gene data show CDR1 as ENHRY and CDR2 as SYGVKD. Trimming pared 7 bases from V and 7 bases from J, leaving 17 bases between. The CDR3 runs to 14 residues. The CDR3 protein is CAINGLTSRNEQFF. The CDR3 nucleotides are TGTGCCATCAATGGACTAACCTCTAGGAATGAGCAGTTCTTC.

The chain recombines TRBV6-5 with TRBJ2-1, with D perhaps TRBD1 (5 bases). Germline CDR1 is MNHEY and CDR2 is SVGAGI. This CDR3 region has 15 residues. V dropped 5 bases and J dropped 3 bases, with 14 bases sitting between them. The CDR3 coding sequence is TGTGCCAGCAGTGGCTACAGGAGTTTCTACAATGAGCAGTTCTTC. Protein product: CASSGYRSFYNEQFF.

The V and J genes are TRBV9 and TRBJ1-6, with TRBD1 matching 9 bases. The CDR3 extends over 16 amino acids. V trimming: 2 bases; J trimming: 7 bases; junction bases outside the gene matches: 7. Germline CDR1 reads SGDLS; CDR2 reads YYNGEE. Here the CDR3 reads CASSVEGQGLNSPLHF. CDR3 in DNA: TGTGCCAGCAGCGTGGAGGGACAGGGCTTGAATTCACCCCTCCACTTT.

The chain is built from TRBV4-3 and TRBJ1-4, with 11 bases aligning to TRBD1. V shed 0 bases and J 10 bases; nucleotides not matched to a gene: 7. CDR1 LGHNA and CDR2 YSLEER come from the germline V gene. The CDR3 loop spans 16 amino acids. The CDR3 loop is CASSQDGTGGVGKLFF. The CDR3 bases are TGCGCCAGCAGCCAAGACGGGACAGGGGGTGTTGGAAAACTGTTTTTT.

This rearrangement joins TRBV27 to TRBJ1-6; D possibly corresponds to TRBD1 (5 bases). Trimming took 4 bases from V and 0 from J, leaving 10 bases between them. Germline V gives CDR1 MNHEY, CDR2 SMNVEV (reference sequence). The CDR3 runs to 16 residues. The CDR3 region has the DNA TGTGCCAGCAGTTCAGGGTTGGGCTCCTATAATTCACCCCTCCACTTT. Protein product: CASSSGLGSYNSPLHF.

The gene calls are TRBV5-8 and TRBJ2-2; 7 bases agree with TRBD2. Germline values: CDR1 SGHTS, CDR2 YDEGEE. There are 15 residues in the CDR3. Trimming cost V 2 bases and J 3 bases; bases outside gene matches: 4. CDR3 amino acids: CASSFWEGYTGELFF. CDR3 in DNA: TGTGCCAGCAGCTTTTGGGAGGGATACACCGGGGAGCTGTTTTTT. Looking up the rest from reference TRBV5-8 and TRBJ2-2 gives the full variable domain: EAGVTQSPTHLIKTRGQQATLRCSPISGHTSVYWYQQALGLGLQFLLWYDEGEERNRGNFPPRFSGRQFPNYSSELNVNALELEDSALYLCASSFWEGYTGELFFGEGSRLTVL.

The rearrangement uses TRBV11-3 and TRBJ1-5; 7 bases are a match to TRBD1. The J segment lost 5 bases and the V segment lost 3 bases, leaving 10 bases of the junction unmatched. This CDR3 spans 16 amino acids. In germline, CDR1 is SGHNT, CDR2 YENEEA. Here the CDR3 reads CASSLGLRGKDQPQHF. The CDR3 DNA sequence: TGTGCCAGCAGCTTGGGGCTCAGGGGGAAAGATCAGCCCCAGCATTTT.

The chain recombines TRBV28 with TRBJ1-6, with no clear D. This CDR3 is built from 16 residues. Trimming removed 2 bases at V and 7 bases at J, with 15 bases between. Germline V gives CDR1 MDHEN, CDR2 SYDVKM. The chain's CDR3 is CASSLNLAVRNSPLHF. For the CDR3, the DNA is TGTGCCAGCAGTTTAAATTTGGCAGTTCGGAATTCACCCCTCCACTTT.

This clone has more than one count but fewer than ten. The chain recombines TRBV7-9 with TRBJ1-1; D call uncertain. Trimming left V 2 bases short and J 6 bases short, with 4 bases between. The germline V gene encodes CDR1 SEHNR and CDR2 FQNEAQ (reference sequence). The CDR3 length is 11 residues. The DNA of the CDR3 is TGTGCCAGCAGCTTATCCGCTGAAGCTTTCTTT. Its protein is CASSLSAEAFF. Full variable domain (rest looked up from reference TRBV7-9 and TRBJ1-1): DTGVSQNPRHKITKRGQNVTFRCDPISEHNRLYWYRQTLGQGPEFLTYFQNEAQLEKSRLLSDRFSAERPKGSFSTLEIQRTEQGDSAMYLCASSLSAEAFFGQGTRLTVV.

The rearrangement joins TRBV7-9 to TRBJ1-4; the D gene is possibly TRBD1 (6 bases). V was pared by 5 bases and J by 3 bases, with 13 bases between. The CDR3 runs 15 residues. CDR1 is SEHNR, CDR2 FQNEAQ, per germline (reference sequence). CDR3 coding DNA: TGTGCCAGCAGCGCCGGACAGTCTTCTAATGAAAAACTGTTTTTT. Its translation is CASSAGQSSNEKLFF. Supplemented by reference TRBV7-9 and TRBJ1-4, the full variable domain reads DTGVSQNPRHKITKRGQNVTFRCDPISEHNRLYWYRQTLGQGPEFLTYFQNEAQLEKSRLLSDRFSAERPKGSFSTLEIQRTEQGDSAMYLCASSAGQSSNEKLFFGSGTQLSVL.

V is TRBV14 and J is TRBJ1-2; D is uncertain. This CDR3 spans 13 amino acids. Per the germline V gene, CDR1 is SGHDN and CDR2 is FVKESK. V was trimmed by 1 base and J by 13 bases, leaving 16 bases between them. DNA of the CDR3: TGTGCCAGCAGCCAAGTCCCTGGATCTACGGTCACCTTC. Translation: CASSQVPGSTVTF.

The genes are TRBV27 and TRBJ2-7, with a weak D call TRBD1 (7 bases). This CDR3 spans 14 amino acids. V lost 4 bases to trimming and J lost 0 bases, with 10 bases between them. Germline CDR1 reads MNHEY; CDR2 reads SMNVEV (reference sequence). CDR3 loop: CASSWGDSSYEQYF. Written as DNA, the CDR3 is TGTGCCAGCAGTTGGGGGGACAGCTCCTACGAGCAGTACTTC.

This clone qualifies as medium-sized. Other DNA sequences from this sample encode an identical CDR3 as well. The V call is TRBV5-4, the J call TRBJ2-7; D remains unclear. V lost 2 bases and J lost 2, with 8 bases in between. CDR1 and CDR2 (germline): SGHNT, YYREEE (reference sequence). This CDR3 spans 13 amino acids. CDR3 loop: CASSLDAAYEQYF. CDR3 DNA: TGTGCCAGCAGCTTAGACGCTGCCTACGAGCAGTACTTC.

The J gene is TRBJ2-1, the V gene TRBV13; D ambiguous. This CDR3 comprises 13 residues. Trimming removed 1 base from V and 1 base from J, with 2 bases in between. CDR1 PRHDT and CDR2 FYEKMQ come from the germline V gene (reference sequence). CDR3 DNA: TGTGCCAGCAGCTTAGAGTCCTACAATGAGCAGTTCTTC. Amino acid sequence: CASSLESYNEQFF.

The rearrangement links TRBV5-8 to TRBJ2-7, with TRBD2 matching 8 bases. The CDR3 contains 15 residues. Per the germline V gene, CDR1 is SGHTS and CDR2 is YDEGEE. The ends lost 0 bases at V and 2 bases at J; junction bases unmatched: 4. This CDR3 reads CASSLAGGLPYEQYF. As DNA, the CDR3 is TGTGCCAGCAGCTTGGCGGGGGGGCTCCCCTACGAGCAGTACTTC.

In this sample, this clone turned up a few times. This chain uses TRBV4-2 with TRBJ2-7; possible D gene TRBD2, 5 bases. V was clipped by 4 bases and J by 5 bases, with 15 bases between them. Germline lookup yields CDR1 LGHNA and CDR2 YNFKEQ. The CDR3 has 14 amino acids. Here the CDR3 reads CASSLEDSFDEQYF. Here the CDR3 DNA reads TGTGCCAGCAGCCTGGAGGACTCGTTCGACGAGCAGTACTTC.

This clone has a single count. The chain links TRBV30 to TRBJ1-1; no clear D gene. This CDR3 has 14 residues. Germline loops: CDR1 GTSNPN, CDR2 SVGIG (reference sequence). V was shortened by 0 bases and J by 1 base, with 9 bases between the two germline ends. In DNA, the CDR3 is TGTGCCTGGAGTGTACCTTGGAGGAACACTGAAGCTTTCTTT. Encoded protein: CAWSVPWRNTEAFF.

This clone was seen a handful of times. V usage is TRBV10-1 and J usage is TRBJ2-7, with TRBD1 as a possible D gene (6 bases). The germline V and J ends were trimmed by 2 bases and 2 bases, with 10 bases remaining between them. The CDR3 length is 14 residues. Germline values: CDR1 WNHNN, CDR2 SYGVQD (reference sequence). This chain's CDR3 is CASSETGFPYEQYF. In nucleotides, the CDR3 is TGCGCCAGCAGTGAGACAGGGTTCCCCTACGAGCAGTACTTC.

V is TRBV28 and J is TRBJ2-7; 7 positions agree with TRBD1. The CDR3 is made up of 14 amino acids. Germline lookup yields CDR1 MDHEN and CDR2 SYDVKM. The ends lost 5 bases at V and 0 bases at J; junction bases unmatched: 4. This chain's CDR3 is CASSPWTGSYEQYF. The CDR3 DNA follows: TGTGCCAGCAGTCCATGGACAGGCTCCTACGAGCAGTACTTC.